What follows are 16 T cell receptor beta chains derived from one specimen sequenced in a study of vaccination and CD4 T cells after COVID-19. Noted treatment: roughly 11-day PBMC culture with coronavirus spike peptide pools or control peptides (ViraFEST assay). Cultured CD4+ T cell DNA underwent sequencing with the Oncomine TCR Beta short-read assay. MiXCR was run by TCRdb on the PCR reads, yielding one entry per CDR3 protein. The table lists approximately 20,000 distinct CDR3 sequences, almost 50% of them singletons. Their antigen targets remain unknown. The sequenced sample consisted of CD4+ T cells from blood, cultured in vitro. The receptors were gathered from a human donor who had recovered from COVID-19.

This sequence joins TRBV7-3 and TRBJ2-7, with 9 positions matching TRBD2. The V gene's germline CDR1 is SGHTA and CDR2 FQGTGA. CDR3 length equals 14 residues. Trimming took 6 bases from V and 7 from J; bases not matched to a gene: 10. The CDR3 reads CASSLSSAGGEQYF. The CDR3 coding sequence is TGTGCCAGCAGTCTCTCGTCGGCGGGAGGGGAGCAGTACTTC.

This clonotype was counted a single time. The chain recombines TRBV10-1 with TRBJ2-3, with D perhaps TRBD2 (6 bases). This CDR3 is 15 amino acids long. Trimming took off 7 bases at V and 6 bases at J, with 20 bases between the two ends. Germline-derived CDR1 and CDR2 are WNHNN and SYGVQD (reference sequence). The CDR3 is CASTPWRGALDTQYF. CDR3 nucleotides: TGCGCCAGCACCCCTTGGCGGGGCGCTTTGGATACGCAGTATTTT.

This chain connects TRBV14 to TRBJ2-4; unclear D gene. The CDR3 extends over 15 amino acids. Trimming took 1 base from V and 0 from J, leaving 7 bases between them. Germline CDR1 reads SGHDN; CDR2 reads FVKESK. Here the CDR3 DNA reads TGTGCCAGCAGCCAAGGGGGTGTAGCCAAAAACATTCAGTACTTC. Amino acids: CASSQGGVAKNIQYF. Looking up the rest from reference TRBV14 and TRBJ2-4 gives the full variable domain: EAGVTQFPSHSVIEKGQTVTLRCDPISGHDNLYWYRRVMGKEIKFLLHFVKESKQDESGMPNNRFLAERTGGTYSTLKVQPAELEDSGVYFCASSQGGVAKNIQYFGAGTRLSVL.

The CDR3 sequence: CASSYHTETQYF. CDR3 in DNA: TGTGCCAGCAGCTACCACACGGAAACGCAGTATTTT. V and J are TRBV7-2 and TRBJ2-3; D is unresolved. Germline lookup yields CDR1 SGHTA and CDR2 FQGNSA. The CDR3 runs 12 residues. V gave up 4 bases and J gave up 9 bases, with 11 bases separating them.

The V call is TRBV24-1, the J call TRBJ2-2; 7 bases agree with TRBD1. Germline V lookup: CDR1 KGHDR, CDR2 SFDVKD. With 2 bases clipped from V and 14 bases from J, the junction kept 13 bases outside the gene matches. The length of the CDR3 is 15 residues. The CDR3 spells CATSDSPQTGSSLFF. The CDR3 nucleotides read TGTGCCACCAGTGATTCCCCCCAGACAGGGAGTAGTCTGTTTTTT.

CDR3 amino acids: CASRVGLYNEQFF. The CDR3, as DNA: TGTGCCAGCAGGGTCGGCCTTTACAATGAGCAGTTCTTC. This chain joins TRBV2 and TRBJ2-1; D remains ambiguous. V was cut by 6 bases and J by 4 bases, with 10 bases left in between. CDR3 length: 13 amino acids. In germline, CDR1 is SNHLY, CDR2 FYNNEI.

The chain is built from TRBV10-1 and TRBJ2-1, with a weak D call TRBD1 (6 bases). V was trimmed by 3 bases and J by 4 bases, leaving 10 bases between them. The CDR3 totals 14 residues. The V gene's germline CDR1 is WNHNN and CDR2 SYGVQD (reference sequence). CDR3 sequence reads: CASSEGGSYNEQFF. DNA for the CDR3: TGCGCCAGCAGTGAAGGGGGATCATACAATGAGCAGTTCTTC.

The chain couples TRBV14 to TRBJ1-2, with 9 nucleotides matching TRBD1. Germline CDR1 and CDR2: SGHDN and FVKESK. This CDR3 comprises 16 residues. Trimming took 3 bases from V and 5 from J; bases not matched to a gene: 10. CDR3 amino acids: CASSQGGDRAFYGYTF. As DNA, the CDR3 is TGTGCCAGCAGCCAGGGGGGGGACAGGGCGTTTTATGGCTACACCTTC.

This clonotype was seen just once. The chain uses TRBV11-3 and TRBJ1-2; no firm D call. Germline V gene data show CDR1 as SGHNT and CDR2 as YENEEA. V was cut by 5 bases and J by 6 bases, with 13 bases left in between. The length of the CDR3 is 13 residues. The chain's CDR3 is CASSRGRGHGYTF. CDR3 in DNA: TGTGCCAGCAGCCGCGGACGGGGTCATGGCTACACCTTC.

This clonotype appeared once. Here the CDR3 reads CASSPPGGRDTEAFF. DNA for the CDR3: TGTGCCAGCTCACCACCGGGAGGTAGGGACACTGAAGCTTTCTTT. The rearrangement links TRBV18 to TRBJ1-1; D unresolved. The CDR3 sequence is 15 residues long. Deletions cut 0 bases from V and 3 bases from J, with 11 bases between. The germline CDR1 and CDR2 sequences are KGHSH and LQKENI.

The chain uses TRBV9 and TRBJ2-3, with TRBD2 matching over 10 bases. The CDR3 consists of 16 residues. The junction had 7 bases not matched to a gene; V was cut back by 4 bases and J by 2 bases. Germline V gene sequence: CDR1 SGDLS, CDR2 YYNGEE. The CDR3 DNA reads as TGTGCCAGCAGCTATCGGACTAGCGGAAACACAGATACGCAGTATTTT. Protein: CASSYRTSGNTDTQYF.

This clonotype came up a few times. V usage is TRBV25-1 and J usage is TRBJ1-6; D not resolved. Germline V gene lookup returns CDR1 MGHDK and CDR2 SYGVNS. This CDR3 has 12 amino acids. Trimming took 2 bases from V and 9 from J, leaving 5 bases between them. As DNA, the CDR3 is TGTGCCAGCAGTGAAGGGCCTTCACCCCTCCACTTT. It is translated as CASSEGPSPLHF.

This chain connects TRBV7-6 to TRBJ1-2; 7 bases agree with TRBD1. Losses at the gene ends were 4 bases for V and 8 bases for J; bases not matched to a gene: 13. The CDR3 is 15 amino acids. Germline V gene lookup returns CDR1 SGHVS and CDR2 FNYEAQ. As DNA, the CDR3 is TGTGCCAGCAGCTCTCAGCCTGGGACAGCCTTGGGCTACACCTTC. Its translation is CASSSQPGTALGYTF.

This clonotype was recorded a few times. The rearrangement uses TRBV6-1 and TRBJ2-7; D might be TRBD1 or TRBD2, each matching 5 bases. The CDR3 has 17 amino acids. In germline, CDR1 is MNHNS, CDR2 SASEGT. The ends were cut back, 1 base at V and 2 bases at J, with 18 bases in the middle. DNA for the CDR3: TGTGCCAGCAGTGAAGGGGGGTGGGCAGGATATGCCTACGAGCAGTACTTC. Translating gives CASSEGGWAGYAYEQYF.

The chain carries TRBV20-1 and TRBJ2-7, with 8 bases lining up with TRBD2. CDR1 is DFQATT and CDR2 is SNEGSKA in the germline V gene (reference sequence). The CDR3 is 14 amino acids. The junction had 6 bases not matched to a gene; V was cut back by 0 bases and J by 5 bases. CDR3 sequence reads: CSARDESGSHEQYF. The DNA for the CDR3 is TGCAGTGCTAGAGATGAAAGCGGGAGCCACGAGCAGTACTTC.

This clonotype was counted a few times. The chain recombines TRBV7-8 with TRBJ1-2, with TRBD1 matching over 7 bases. CDR3 length equals 13 residues. Per germline, CDR1 SGHVS and CDR2 FQNEAQ. Losses at the gene ends were 4 bases for V and 4 bases for J; bases not matched to a gene: 3. The CDR3 DNA reads TGTGCCAGCAGCTGGGGACAGCTCTATGGCTACACCTTC. As protein: CASSWGQLYGYTF.